Below, one TCR beta chain is given with its context. The source of the sample is a study of human CD4 T cells and Enterobacteriaceae. Germline V gives CDR1 SGHTA, CDR2 FQGTGA. The V end lost 0 bases, the J end lost 7 bases, and 10 bases lay between the germline ends. The CDR3 is 13 amino acids. Generated by immunoSEQ multiplex PCR, the TCRdb table keeps only in-frame clones and is missing some. This sample has some 30,000 clones; approximately 82% occur once, and the top ten carry over 1.5%. All CD4+ cells other than CD45RA+CCR7+CD95- naive cells were sorted as memory, over 98% pure. CD4+ T cells and monocytes were enriched with CD4 and CD14 microbeads.

The chain recombines TRBV7-3 with TRBJ2-7, with unresolved D. The receptor was isolated from a human donor in good health. The sample was memory CD4+ T cells from blood. CDR3 region: CASSLTVLGEQYF. For the CDR3, the DNA is TGTGCCAGCAGCTTAACGGTTTTAGGGGAGCAGTACTTC.